The 30 T cell receptor beta chains given below trace back to one sample, sequenced in a study of blood T cell repertoires in COVID-19 (dated by TCRdb to 2020 to 2021). The receptor library was made with the immunoSEQ multiplex PCR assay. TCRdb took this table from immuneACCESS and kept in-frame rearrangements with V and J called. Such tables lack part of the clones; where checked against another copy, unresolved V genes explain under half of the gap, and the rest is unexplained. For this sample there are around 81,000 clones; roughly 80% appear just once. The ten largest clonotypes hold under 3.5% of the sample. The source material was peripheral blood. Receptors originate from a man aged 45-65 years with acute or convalescent COVID-19.

This clone was seen only a few times. The chain combines TRBV19 with TRBJ1-4; D remains ambiguous. Trimming shortened V by 9 bases and J by 0 bases, and 8 bases separated the two germline ends. This CDR3 is built from 13 residues. Looked up from germline, CDR1 is LNHDA and CDR2 is SQIVND (reference sequence). The CDR3 sequence: CASRFSTNEKLFF. CDR3 DNA: TGTGCCAGCCGGTTCTCAACTAATGAAAAACTGTTTTTT.

This clone appeared once. This sequence may be a read error, since a much larger clone differs from it by one base. The chain has TRBV24-1 and TRBJ1-6; the D gene is possibly TRBD1 (6 bases). This CDR3 contains 17 residues. Germline lookup yields CDR1 KGHDR and CDR2 SFDVKD. Trimming took off 2 bases at V and 0 bases at J, with 10 bases between the two ends. The CDR3 coding sequence is TGTGCCACCAGTGATTCTGAACAGGGCTCCTATAATTCACCCCTCCACTTT. Its protein is CATSDSEQGSYNSPLHF.

J is TRBJ1-4 and V is TRBV5-6, with D possibly TRBD1 on 5 matching bases. CDR3 length equals 16 residues. V lost 1 base and J lost 7, with 17 bases in between. Germline assignment: CDR1 SGHDT and CDR2 YYEEEE. CDR3 amino acids: CASSLYAGGILEKLFF. The CDR3, as DNA: TGTGCCAGCAGCTTGTATGCGGGGGGGATACTTGAAAAACTGTTTTTT.

The chain has TRBV10-3 and TRBJ1-6; no clear D gene. Trimming pared 6 bases from V and 8 bases from J, leaving 11 bases between. CDR3 length equals 13 residues. Germline values: CDR1 ENHRY, CDR2 SYGVKD. CDR3 amino acids: CAISLSGDSPLHF. Here the CDR3 DNA reads TGTGCCATCAGCCTGTCCGGTGATTCACCCCTCCACTTT.

The chain couples TRBV9 to TRBJ1-4; D perhaps matches TRBD1 (6 bases). The V gene lost 0 bases and the J gene lost 0 bases, with 9 bases spanning the gap. In germline, CDR1 is SGDLS, CDR2 YYNGEE. CDR3 length: 16 residues. CDR3 loop: CASSVGGGSTNEKLFF. The CDR3 DNA sequence: TGTGCCAGCAGCGTAGGAGGGGGTTCAACTAATGAAAAACTGTTTTTT.

The chain is built from TRBV3-1 (or the pseudogene TRBV3-2) and TRBJ2-1; 7 bases are shared with TRBD2. The V segment lost 0 bases and the J segment 1 base; nucleotides outside the gene matches: 3. The CDR3 has 16 amino acids. Germline V lookup: CDR1 LGHDT, CDR2 YNNKEL (reference sequence). The CDR3 nucleotides read TGTGCCAGCAGCCAAGACGGCGGGGGTTCCTACAATGAGCAGTTCTTC. Protein sequence: CASSQDGGGSYNEQFF.

The CDR3 loop is CASSIAGHSDTQYF. CDR3 coding DNA: TGTGCCAGTAGTATAGCAGGACACTCAGATACGCAGTATTTT. The V call is TRBV19, the J call TRBJ2-3; tentative D call: TRBD1 (5 bases). Germline values: CDR1 LNHDA, CDR2 SQIVND (reference sequence). The CDR3 is 14 residues long. Trimming pared 1 base from V and 4 bases from J, leaving 9 bases between.

This chain joins TRBV18 and TRBJ1-4, with 10 bases that match TRBD1. This CDR3 has 15 amino acids. Germline values: CDR1 KGHSH, CDR2 LQKENI. The junction had 5 bases not matched to a gene; V was cut back by 3 bases and J by 7 bases. CDR3 in amino acids: CASSPRGTGVEKLFF. In nucleotides, the CDR3 is TGTGCCAGCTCACCCCGCGGGACAGGGGTTGAAAAACTGTTTTTT.

The V call is TRBV20-1, the J call TRBJ2-3, with D uncertain. The CDR3 runs to 10 residues. The germline gives CDR1 DFQATT, CDR2 SNEGSKA (reference sequence). CDR3 bases: TGCAGCCCAGGCACAGATACGCAGTATTTT. Amino acid sequence: CSPGTDTQYF.

The rearrangement links TRBV7-8 to TRBJ2-5; weak D call: TRBD1 (5 bases). Looked up from germline, CDR1 is SGHVS and CDR2 is FQNEAQ. Trimming took off 1 base at V and 1 base at J, with 7 bases between the two ends. The CDR3 length is 14 residues. In DNA, the CDR3 is TGTGCCAGCAGCTTAGGGGGCAGCCAAGAGACCCAGTACTTC. The encoded protein is CASSLGGSQETQYF.

The chain joins TRBV18 to TRBJ2-6; 7 bases align to TRBD1. V lost 3 bases, J lost 0 bases, and 5 bases stayed unmatched. CDR1 and CDR2 from the germline V gene are KGHSH and LQKENI. This CDR3 spans 17 amino acids. CDR3 sequence reads: CASSPGQSASGANVLTF. CDR3 nucleotide sequence: TGTGCCAGCTCACCGGGACAGTCAGCCTCTGGGGCCAACGTCCTGACTTTC. Supplemented by reference TRBV18 and TRBJ2-6, the full variable domain reads NAGVMQNPRHLVRRRGQEARLRCSPMKGHSHVYWYRQLPEEGLKFMVYLQKENIIDESGMPKERFSAEFPKEGPSILRIQQVVRGDSAAYFCASSPGQSASGANVLTFGAGSRLTVL.

This clone came up once. V gene TRBV29-1 combines with J gene TRBJ1-1, with a weak D call TRBD1 (6 bases). Per germline, CDR1 SQVTM and CDR2 ANQGSEA. Trimming took 7 bases from V and 0 from J, leaving 9 bases between them. The CDR3 covers 12 residues. CDR3 protein: CSGTVMNTEAFF. The CDR3 region has the DNA TGCAGCGGGACAGTTATGAACACTGAAGCTTTCTTT. The full variable domain, with the rest looked up from reference TRBV29-1 and TRBJ1-1, is SAVISQKPSRDICQRGTSLTIQCQVDSQVTMMFWYRQQPGQSLTLIATANQGSEATYESGFVIDKFPISRPNLTFSTLTVSNMSPEDSSIYLCSGTVMNTEAFFGQGTRLTVV.

With regard to this clone: Mismatch with germline at one junction end may stem from a read error. The CDR3 spells CASSLAGGPEQYF. In DNA form, the CDR3 reads TGTGCCAGCAGCCTAGCGGGAGGACCAGAGCAGTACTTC. This sequence joins TRBV7-2 and TRBJ2-7, with 11 bases that match TRBD2. The germline V gene encodes CDR1 SGHTA and CDR2 FQGNSA. The CDR3 covers 13 residues.

The CDR3 nucleotides are TGTGCCAGTAGTCCTCTCCAGGGACTTGGAAACACCATATATTTT. Its protein is CASSPLQGLGNTIYF. The rearrangement joins TRBV19 to TRBJ1-3, with a weak D call TRBD1 (5 bases). Trimming shortened V by 5 bases and J by 3 bases, and 14 bases separated the two germline ends. Germline lookup yields CDR1 LNHDA and CDR2 SQIVND (reference sequence). This CDR3 is built from 15 residues.

This chain uses TRBV7-3 with TRBJ2-2; 7 nucleotides line up with TRBD1. There are 15 residues in the CDR3. V shed 5 bases and J 1 base; nucleotides not matched to a gene: 4. Germline lookup yields CDR1 SGHTA and CDR2 FQGTGA. CDR3 nucleotide sequence: TGTGCCAGCAGCCGAGGACAGGTGAACACCGGGGAGCTGTTTTTT. It translates to CASSRGQVNTGELFF.

This sequence joins TRBV28 and TRBJ2-7; 7 nucleotides align to TRBD2. Germline V gene sequence: CDR1 MDHEN, CDR2 SYDVKM. Trimming at V came to 6 bases and at J to 4 bases, leaving 9 bases not matched to a gene. The CDR3 is 14 amino acids. The CDR3 DNA reads as TGTGCCAGCAGCGCCGGGACTACTAGGTACGAGCAGTACTTC. It specifies CASSAGTTRYEQYF.

The CDR3 DNA is TGTGCCAGCAGCTCACGCACGGGGAGCCAAGAGACCCAGTACTTC. Its protein product is CASSSRTGSQETQYF. The V and J genes are TRBV7-2 and TRBJ2-5; D might be TRBD2 (5 bases). The V end was cut by 4 bases, the J end by 1 base, with 13 bases between. This CDR3 region has 15 residues. Germline loops: CDR1 SGHTA, CDR2 FQGNSA.

V and J are TRBV21-1 and TRBJ1-5. TRBV21-1 is recorded as a pseudogene. The CDR3 has 17 amino acids. CDR3 protein: CASSKVGRCGSNQPQHF. Here the CDR3 DNA reads TGTGCCAGCAGCAAAGTGGGGAGATGTGGGAGCAATCAGCCCCAGCATTTT.

This chain uses TRBV5-1 with TRBJ1-2, with D perhaps TRBD1 (5 bases). In germline, CDR1 is SGHRS, CDR2 YFSETQ. V was pared by 5 bases and J by 6 bases, with 14 bases between. There are 13 residues in the CDR3. CDR3: CASRGRAIDGYTF. Here the CDR3 DNA reads TGCGCCAGCAGGGGCAGGGCGATTGATGGCTACACCTTC.

The gene calls are TRBV5-4 and TRBJ2-1, with D perhaps matching TRBD2 (6 bases). CDR1 and CDR2 from the germline V gene are SGHNT and YYREEE (reference sequence). V was clipped by 4 bases and J by 8 bases, with 16 bases between them. The CDR3 totals 14 residues. In DNA, the CDR3 is TGTGCCAGCAGCGGCGGGGTAGCGAAAGATGAGCAGTTCTTC. Translating it yields CASSGGVAKDEQFF.

This clone was counted once. The J gene is TRBJ2-1, the V gene TRBV12-3 or TRBV12-4, with 7 bases fitting TRBD2. V trimming: 4 bases; J trimming: 9 bases; junction bases outside the gene matches: 0. This CDR3 contains 11 residues. CDR3 protein: CASSSSGEQFF. The CDR3, as DNA: TGTGCCAGCAGTTCTAGCGGTGAGCAGTTCTTC.

CDR3 DNA sequence: TGCGCCAGCAGCCAGGACCACAGGGAGATCCCAGATACGCAGTATTTT. This sequence encodes CASSQDHREIPDTQYF. The chain uses TRBV4-3 and TRBJ2-3; maybe TRBD1 (6 bases). Between the trimmed V and J ends, which lost 3 bases and 4 bases, there was a span of 17 bases. There are 16 residues in the CDR3. Germline V CDR1 and CDR2: LGHNA, YSLEER.

This clone appeared once. V is TRBV19 and J is TRBJ2-2, with TRBD2 identical over 8 bases. The V gene end was trimmed by 3 bases and the J gene end by 7 bases; junction bases not matched to a gene: 10. The V gene's germline CDR1 is LNHDA and CDR2 SQIVND (reference sequence). The CDR3 loop spans 16 amino acids. The CDR3 bases are TGTGCCAGTAGTATCGTCGGGGGGGCCTCAGTCGGGGAGCTGTTTTTT. Translated: CASSIVGGASVGELFF.

The V gene is TRBV5-1, the J gene TRBJ1-2; D might be TRBD1 (6 bases). Germline V lookup: CDR1 SGHRS, CDR2 YFSETQ. With 2 bases removed from V and 7 bases from J, the gap between germline ends came to 21 bases. CDR3 length: 16 amino acids. This CDR3 is CASSFQGKGTMGGYTF. The CDR3 bases are TGCGCCAGCAGCTTCCAGGGGAAGGGGACTATGGGTGGCTACACCTTC. The whole variable domain, filled in from reference TRBV5-1 and TRBJ1-2, reads KAGVTQTPRYLIKTRGQQVTLSCSPISGHRSVSWYQQTPGQGLQFLFEYFSETQRNKGNFPGRFSGRQFSNSRSEMNVSTLELGDSALYLCASSFQGKGTMGGYTFGSGTRLTVV.

The chain links TRBV5-1 to TRBJ1-4; 7 bases map to TRBD1. Germline trimming cut 0 bases from V and 6 bases from J; bases unmatched to any gene: 5. This CDR3 spans 15 amino acids. Per germline, CDR1 SGHRS and CDR2 YFSETQ. CDR3 residues: CASSLEGGAYEKLFF. CDR3 coding DNA: TGCGCCAGCAGCTTGGAAGGGGGCGCGTATGAAAAACTGTTTTTT.

The V gene is TRBV5-1, the J gene TRBJ1-1; D unclear. This CDR3 has 13 amino acids. Per germline, CDR1 SGHRS and CDR2 YFSETQ. V was cut by 2 bases and J by 4 bases, with 9 bases left in between. CDR3 loop: CASSFMEGTEAFF. The CDR3 nucleotides read TGCGCCAGCAGCTTTATGGAGGGCACTGAAGCTTTCTTT.

V is TRBV21-1 and J is TRBJ1-2; TRBD1 reflects the table's D call only, with no check against the DNA. TRBV21-1 is a listed pseudogene. The CDR3 runs 19 residues. The chain's CDR3 is CASSTRDSTGTGINYGYTF. CDR3 nucleotide sequence: TGTGCCAGCAGCACTCGAGATTCGACCGGGACAGGCATCAACTATGGCTACACCTTC.

This clone showed up just a few times. The CDR3 spells CASRAQGLTEAFF. The CDR3 DNA sequence: TGTGCCAGCAGAGCACAGGGCCTCACTGAAGCTTTCTTT. V is TRBV28 and J is TRBJ1-1, with D perhaps matching TRBD1 (6 bases). This CDR3 has 13 residues. V lost 6 bases and J lost 4, with 12 bases in between. Germline lookup yields CDR1 MDHEN and CDR2 SYDVKM.

This clone was seen a few times. This chain connects TRBV12-3 or TRBV12-4 to TRBJ2-1; D remains unclear. The CDR3 totals 12 residues. Trimming took off 4 bases at V and 6 bases at J, with 7 bases between the two ends. CDR3 region: CASSSRGNEQFF. CDR3 DNA: TGTGCCAGCAGTTCTCGAGGCAATGAGCAGTTCTTC.

In its sample, this clone was seen once. The rearrangement links TRBV30 to TRBJ1-1, with TRBD1 identical over 7 bases. CDR1 GTSNPN and CDR2 SVGIG come from the germline V gene (reference sequence). Trimming at V came to 2 bases and at J to 0 bases, leaving 6 bases not matched to a gene. This CDR3 has 15 residues. The DNA for the CDR3 is TGTGCCTGGAGTCCCGCGGGACAGCTGAACACTGAAGCTTTCTTT. Amino acid sequence: CAWSPAGQLNTEAFF.